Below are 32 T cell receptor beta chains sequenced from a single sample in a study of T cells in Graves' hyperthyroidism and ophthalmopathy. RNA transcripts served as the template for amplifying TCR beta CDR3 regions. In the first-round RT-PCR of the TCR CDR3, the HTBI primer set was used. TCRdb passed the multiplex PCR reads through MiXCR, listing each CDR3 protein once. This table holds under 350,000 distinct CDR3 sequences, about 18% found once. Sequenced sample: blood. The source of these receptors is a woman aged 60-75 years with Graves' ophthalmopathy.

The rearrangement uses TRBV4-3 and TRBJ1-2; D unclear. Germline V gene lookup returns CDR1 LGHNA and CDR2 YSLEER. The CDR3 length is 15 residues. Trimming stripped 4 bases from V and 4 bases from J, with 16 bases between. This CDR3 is CASSPGPISGYGYTF. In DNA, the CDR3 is TGCGCCAGCAGCCCCGGGCCCATCTCGGGCTATGGCTACACCTTC.

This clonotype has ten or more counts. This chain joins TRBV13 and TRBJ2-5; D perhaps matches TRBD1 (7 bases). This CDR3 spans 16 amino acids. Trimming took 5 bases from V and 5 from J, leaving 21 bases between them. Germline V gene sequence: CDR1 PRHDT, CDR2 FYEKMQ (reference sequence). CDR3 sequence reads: CASSAGRAGGPETQYF. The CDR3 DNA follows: TGTGCCAGCAGCGCCGGTAGGGCAGGGGGGCCGGAGACCCAGTACTTC.

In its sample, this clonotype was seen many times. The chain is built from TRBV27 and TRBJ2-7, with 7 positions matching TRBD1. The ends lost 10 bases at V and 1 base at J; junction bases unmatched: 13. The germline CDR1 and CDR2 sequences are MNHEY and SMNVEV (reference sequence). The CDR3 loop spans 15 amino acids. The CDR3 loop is CATQRPSGGSYEQYF. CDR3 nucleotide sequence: TGTGCCACCCAAAGACCCTCAGGGGGATCCTACGAGCAGTACTTC.

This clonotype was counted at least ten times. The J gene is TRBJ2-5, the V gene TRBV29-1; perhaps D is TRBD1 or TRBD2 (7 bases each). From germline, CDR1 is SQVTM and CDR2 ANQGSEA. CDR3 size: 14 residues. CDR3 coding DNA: TGCACCGGAAGGGCAGGGGGGGTCCAAGAGACCCAGTACTTC. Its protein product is CTGRAGGVQETQYF.

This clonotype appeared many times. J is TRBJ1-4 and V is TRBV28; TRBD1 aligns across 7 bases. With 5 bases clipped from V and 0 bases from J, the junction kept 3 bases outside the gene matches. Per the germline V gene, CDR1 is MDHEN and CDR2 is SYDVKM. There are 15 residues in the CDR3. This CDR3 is CASSSTGATNEKLFF. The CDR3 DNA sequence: TGTGCCAGCAGTAGCACAGGGGCAACTAATGAAAAACTGTTTTTT. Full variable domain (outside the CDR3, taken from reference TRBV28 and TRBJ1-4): DVKVTQSSRYLVKRTGEKVFLECVQDMDHENMFWYRQDPGLGLRLIYFSYDVKMKEKGDIPEGYSVSREKKERFSLILESASTNQTSMYLCASSSTGATNEKLFFGSGTQLSVL.

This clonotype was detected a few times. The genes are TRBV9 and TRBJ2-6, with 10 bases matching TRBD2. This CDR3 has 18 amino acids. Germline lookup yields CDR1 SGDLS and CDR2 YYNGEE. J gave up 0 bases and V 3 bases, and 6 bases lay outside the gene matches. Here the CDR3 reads CASSATLAGYSGANVLTF. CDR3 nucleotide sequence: TGTGCCAGCAGCGCAACACTAGCGGGGTACTCTGGGGCCAACGTCCTGACTTTC.

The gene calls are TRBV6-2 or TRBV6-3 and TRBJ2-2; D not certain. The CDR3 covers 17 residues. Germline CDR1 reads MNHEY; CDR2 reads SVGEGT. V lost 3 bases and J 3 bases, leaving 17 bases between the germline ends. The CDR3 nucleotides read TGTGCCAGCAGTTATCCGGGCTGGGGAATGGACACCGGGGAGCTGTTTTTT. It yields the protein CASSYPGWGMDTGELFF.

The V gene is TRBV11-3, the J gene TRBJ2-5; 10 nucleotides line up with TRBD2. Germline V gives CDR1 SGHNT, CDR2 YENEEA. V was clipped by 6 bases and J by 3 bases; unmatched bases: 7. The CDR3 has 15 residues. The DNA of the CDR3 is TGTGCCAGCAGGTTACTAGCGGGGCATGAAGAGACCCAGTACTTC. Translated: CASRLLAGHEETQYF. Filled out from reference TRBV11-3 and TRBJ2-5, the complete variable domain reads EAGVVQSPRYKIIEKKQPVAFWCNPISGHNTLYWYLQNLGQGPELLIRYENEEAVDDSQLPKDRFSAERLKGVDSTLKIQPAELGDSAVYLCASRLLAGHEETQYFGPGTRLLVL.

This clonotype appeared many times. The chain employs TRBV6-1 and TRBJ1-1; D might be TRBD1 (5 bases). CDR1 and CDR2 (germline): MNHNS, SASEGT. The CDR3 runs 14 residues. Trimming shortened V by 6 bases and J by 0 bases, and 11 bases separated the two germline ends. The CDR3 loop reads CASRREGLNTEAFF. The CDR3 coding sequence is TGTGCCAGCAGAAGGGAGGGGTTGAACACTGAAGCTTTCTTT.

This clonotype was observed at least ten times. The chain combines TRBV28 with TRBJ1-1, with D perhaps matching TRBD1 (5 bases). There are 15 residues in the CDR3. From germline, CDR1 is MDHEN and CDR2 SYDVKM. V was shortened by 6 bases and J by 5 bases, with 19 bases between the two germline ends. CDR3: CASSPVRGGITEAFF. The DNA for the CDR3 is TGTGCCAGCAGCCCAGTGAGGGGAGGAATAACTGAAGCTTTCTTT.

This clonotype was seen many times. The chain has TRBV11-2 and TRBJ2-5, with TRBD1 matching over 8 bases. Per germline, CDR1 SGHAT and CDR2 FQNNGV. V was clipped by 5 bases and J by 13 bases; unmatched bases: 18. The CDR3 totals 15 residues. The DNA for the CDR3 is TGTGCCAGCAGCACAACAGGGGGGCGGACTCCCACATGGTACTTC. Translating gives CASSTTGGRTPTWYF. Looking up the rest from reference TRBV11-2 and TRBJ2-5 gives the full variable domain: EAGVAQSPRYKIIEKRQSVAFWCNPISGHATLYWYQQILGQGPKLLIQFQNNGVVDDSQLPKDRFSAERLKGVDSTLKIQPAKLEDSAVYLCASSTTGGRTPTWYFGPGTRLLVL.

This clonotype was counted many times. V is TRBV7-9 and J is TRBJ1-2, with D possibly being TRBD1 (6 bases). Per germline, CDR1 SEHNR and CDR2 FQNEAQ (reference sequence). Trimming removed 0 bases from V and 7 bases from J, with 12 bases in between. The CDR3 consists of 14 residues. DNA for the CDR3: TGTGCCAGCAGCTTAGCCGCAGGGGAGGGTGGCTACACCTTC. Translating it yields CASSLAAGEGGYTF.

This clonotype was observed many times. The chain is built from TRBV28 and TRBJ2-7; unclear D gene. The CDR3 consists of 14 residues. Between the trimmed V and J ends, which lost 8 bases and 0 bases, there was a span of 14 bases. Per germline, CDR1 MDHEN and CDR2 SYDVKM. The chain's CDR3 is CASGYQQSSYEQYF. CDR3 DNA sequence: TGTGCCAGCGGATACCAACAGAGCTCCTACGAGCAGTACTTC.

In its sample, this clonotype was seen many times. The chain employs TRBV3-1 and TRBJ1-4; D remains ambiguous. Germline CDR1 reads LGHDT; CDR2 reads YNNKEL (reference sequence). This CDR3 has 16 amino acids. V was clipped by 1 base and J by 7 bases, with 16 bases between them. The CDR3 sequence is CASSQGSQQWAEKLFF. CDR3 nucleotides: TGTGCCAGCAGCCAAGGATCACAGCAGTGGGCTGAAAAACTGTTTTTT.

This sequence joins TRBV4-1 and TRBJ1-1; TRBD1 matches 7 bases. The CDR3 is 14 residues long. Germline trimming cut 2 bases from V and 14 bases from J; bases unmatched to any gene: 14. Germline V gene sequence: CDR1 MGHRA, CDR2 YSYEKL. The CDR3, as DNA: TGCGCCAGCAGCCAAACTGATGTGACAGGGATGAACTTCTTT. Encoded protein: CASSQTDVTGMNFF.

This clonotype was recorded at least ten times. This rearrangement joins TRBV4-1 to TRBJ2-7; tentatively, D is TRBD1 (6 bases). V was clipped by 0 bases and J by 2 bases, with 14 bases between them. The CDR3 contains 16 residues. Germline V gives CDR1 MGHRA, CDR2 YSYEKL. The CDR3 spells CASSQDPQRGTYEQYF. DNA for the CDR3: TGCGCCAGCAGCCAAGATCCACAGAGGGGGACCTACGAGCAGTACTTC.

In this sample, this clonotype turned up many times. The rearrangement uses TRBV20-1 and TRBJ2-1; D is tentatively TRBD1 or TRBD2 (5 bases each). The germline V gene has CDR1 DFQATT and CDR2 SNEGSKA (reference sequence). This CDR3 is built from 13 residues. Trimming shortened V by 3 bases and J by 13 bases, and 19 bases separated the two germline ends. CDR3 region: CSARGPTLFAQFF. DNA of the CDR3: TGCAGTGCTAGGGGACCAACCCTGTTCGCCCAGTTCTTC.

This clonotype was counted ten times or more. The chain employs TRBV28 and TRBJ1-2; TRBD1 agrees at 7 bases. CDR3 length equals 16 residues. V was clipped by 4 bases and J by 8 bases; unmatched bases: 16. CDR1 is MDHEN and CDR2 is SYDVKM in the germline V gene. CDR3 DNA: TGTGCCAGCAGTTCCCGTGGGACAGCTGAATATCGGGGCTACACCTTC. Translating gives CASSSRGTAEYRGYTF.

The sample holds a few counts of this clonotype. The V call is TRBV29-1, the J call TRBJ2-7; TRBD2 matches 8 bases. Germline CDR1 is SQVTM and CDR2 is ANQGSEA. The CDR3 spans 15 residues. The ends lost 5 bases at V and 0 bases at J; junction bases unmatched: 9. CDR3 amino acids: CSVPGGPRSSYEQYF. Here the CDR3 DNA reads TGCAGCGTTCCGGGGGGGCCCAGGAGCTCCTACGAGCAGTACTTC.

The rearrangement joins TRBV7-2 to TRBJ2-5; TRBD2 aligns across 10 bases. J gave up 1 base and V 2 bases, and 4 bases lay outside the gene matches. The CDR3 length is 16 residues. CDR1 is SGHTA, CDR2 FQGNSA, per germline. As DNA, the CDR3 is TGTGCCAGCAGCTTACAGGGACTAGCGAGCCAAGAGACCCAGTACTTC. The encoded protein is CASSLQGLASQETQYF.

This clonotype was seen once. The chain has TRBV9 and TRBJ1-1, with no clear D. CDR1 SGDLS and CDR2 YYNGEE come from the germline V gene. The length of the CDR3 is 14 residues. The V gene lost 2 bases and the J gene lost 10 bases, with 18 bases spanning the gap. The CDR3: CASSVSTAALSAFF. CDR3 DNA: TGTGCCAGCAGCGTCTCGACGGCCGCTTTATCAGCTTTCTTT. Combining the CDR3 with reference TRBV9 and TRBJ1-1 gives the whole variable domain DSGVTQTPKHLITATGQRVTLRCSPRSGDLSVYWYQQSLDQGLQFLIQYYNGEERAKGNILERFSAQQFPDLHSELNLSSLELGDSALYFCASSVSTAALSAFFGQGTRLTVV.

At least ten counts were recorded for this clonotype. The CDR3 region has the DNA TGTGCCAGCAGGGGCTACGGCACAGATACGCAGTATTTT. It specifies CASRGYGTDTQYF. The V gene is TRBV28, the J gene TRBJ2-3; D is undetermined. CDR1 MDHEN and CDR2 SYDVKM come from the germline V gene. The length of the CDR3 is 13 residues. The germline V and J ends were trimmed by 6 bases and 1 base, with 8 bases remaining between them.

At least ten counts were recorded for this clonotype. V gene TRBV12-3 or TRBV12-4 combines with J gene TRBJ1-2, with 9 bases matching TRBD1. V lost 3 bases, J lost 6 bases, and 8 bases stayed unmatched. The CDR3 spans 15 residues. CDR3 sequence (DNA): TGTGCCAGCAGTTTCCCGGGACAGGGAATGGATGGCTACACCTTC. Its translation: CASSFPGQGMDGYTF.

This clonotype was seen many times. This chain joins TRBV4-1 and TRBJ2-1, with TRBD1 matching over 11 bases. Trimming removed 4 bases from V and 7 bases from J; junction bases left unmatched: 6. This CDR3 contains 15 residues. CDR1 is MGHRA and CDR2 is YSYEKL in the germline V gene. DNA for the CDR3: TGCGCCAGCAGCCGAGGACAGGGGGCATGGAATGAGCAGTTCTTC. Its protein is CASSRGQGAWNEQFF.

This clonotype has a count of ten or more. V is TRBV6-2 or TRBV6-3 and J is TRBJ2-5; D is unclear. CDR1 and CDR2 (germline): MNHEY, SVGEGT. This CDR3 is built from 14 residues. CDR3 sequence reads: CATNRNTPQETQYF. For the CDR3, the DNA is TGTGCAACGAACCGCAACACTCCCCAAGAGACCCAGTACTTC.

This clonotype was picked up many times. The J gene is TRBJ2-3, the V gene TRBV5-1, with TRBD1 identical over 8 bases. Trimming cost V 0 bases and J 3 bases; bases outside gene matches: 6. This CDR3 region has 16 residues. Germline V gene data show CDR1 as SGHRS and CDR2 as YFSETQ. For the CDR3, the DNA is TGCGCCAGCAGCTTGGCCCCAGGGACAGGAACAGATACGCAGTATTTT. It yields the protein CASSLAPGTGTDTQYF.

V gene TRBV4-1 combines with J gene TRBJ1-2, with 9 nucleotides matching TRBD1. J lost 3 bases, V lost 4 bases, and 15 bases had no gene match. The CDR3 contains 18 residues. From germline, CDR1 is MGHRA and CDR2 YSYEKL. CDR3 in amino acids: CASSRRWTGEVQDYGYTF. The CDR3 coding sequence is TGCGCCAGCAGCCGCCGTTGGACAGGGGAAGTTCAGGACTATGGCTACACCTTC.

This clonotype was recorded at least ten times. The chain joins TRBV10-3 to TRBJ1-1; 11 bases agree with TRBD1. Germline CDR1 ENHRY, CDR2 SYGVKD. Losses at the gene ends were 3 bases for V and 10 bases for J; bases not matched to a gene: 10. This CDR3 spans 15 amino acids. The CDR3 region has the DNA TGTGCCATCAGTGACCCGGACAGGGGGCGGAGAGGAGCTTTCTTT. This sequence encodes CAISDPDRGRRGAFF.

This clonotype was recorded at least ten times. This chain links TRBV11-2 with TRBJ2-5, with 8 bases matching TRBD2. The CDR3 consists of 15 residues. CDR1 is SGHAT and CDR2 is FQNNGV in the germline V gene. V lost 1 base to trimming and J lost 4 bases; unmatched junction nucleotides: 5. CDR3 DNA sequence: TGTGCCAGCAGCTTAGTCACGGGGGGGCCAGAGACCCAGTACTTC. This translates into CASSLVTGGPETQYF.

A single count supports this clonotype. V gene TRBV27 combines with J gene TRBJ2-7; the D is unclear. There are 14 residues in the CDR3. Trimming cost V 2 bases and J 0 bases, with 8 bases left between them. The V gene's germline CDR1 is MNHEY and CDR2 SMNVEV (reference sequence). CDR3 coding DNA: TGTGCCAGCAGTTTAGTAGGGCCCTCCTACGAGCAGTACTTC. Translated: CASSLVGPSYEQYF.

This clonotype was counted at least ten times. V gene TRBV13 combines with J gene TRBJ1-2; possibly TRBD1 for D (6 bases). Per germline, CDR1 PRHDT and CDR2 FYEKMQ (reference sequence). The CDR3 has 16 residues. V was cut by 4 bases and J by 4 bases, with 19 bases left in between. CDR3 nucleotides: TGTGCCAGCAGCTATTACCGGGACACTCCGCTCTATGGCTACACCTTC. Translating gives CASSYYRDTPLYGYTF. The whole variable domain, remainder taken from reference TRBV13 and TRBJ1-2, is AAGVIQSPRHLIKEKRETATLKCYPIPRHDTVYWYQQGPGQDPQFLISFYEKMQSDKGSIPDRFSAQQFSDYHSELNMSSLELGDSALYFCASSYYRDTPLYGYTFGSGTRLTVV.

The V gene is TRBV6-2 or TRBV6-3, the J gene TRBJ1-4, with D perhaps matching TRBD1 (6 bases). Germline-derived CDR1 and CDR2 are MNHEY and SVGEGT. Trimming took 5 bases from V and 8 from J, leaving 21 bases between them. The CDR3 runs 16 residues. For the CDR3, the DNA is TGTGCCAGCAGTGGATTTAACAGGGCTTATGGGGAAAAACTGTTTTTT. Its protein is CASSGFNRAYGEKLFF.